The source of this T cell receptor (beta chain) is a study of regulatory T cells in long-lasting Graves disease. The table lists this clonotype with many counts. The antigen is unknown. For TCR beta, libraries came from iRepertoire HTBI primers and Arm-PCR of CDR3 regions. TCRdb reanalysed the multiplex PCR reads using MiXCR and keeps one entry per CDR3 protein. The repertoire holds hundreds of thousands of distinct CDR3 sequences, with around 17% as singletons. Time point denoted: newly diagnosed GD, antithyroid drugs for less than 3 months. RNA isolated from PBMCs was used to make the TCR library. EDTA tubes received around 9 milliliters of collected peripheral blood. Points from the study as a whole: Gene preferences differed: TRBV28, TRBJ1-2, TRBJ2-5 in persistent cases.

The CDR3 extends over 17 amino acids. Unmatched junction bases numbered 8, after V lost 7 bases and J lost 0 bases. Germline lookup yields CDR1 MDHEN and CDR2 SYDVKM. These records were also assigned to another study, of T cells in Graves' hyperthyroidism and ophthalmopathy. From that paper: Most clonotypes expanded in thyroid above 0.001 were likewise present in blood.

The specimen comprised peripheral blood mononuclear cells (PBMCs), sampled at new diagnosis, from a patient treated with antithyroid drugs. This sequence originates from a woman in her twenties or thirties with Graves disease. V and J are TRBV28 and TRBJ2-1; TRBD2 agrees at 11 bases. The CDR3 DNA follows: TGTGCCAGCATCACACCGGGACTAGCGGTCTCCTACAATGAGCAGTTCTTC. As protein: CASITPGLAVSYNEQFF.